The rows below give T cell receptor beta chains drawn from one sample of a study of human T cells and chemical hapten exposure. A single record per CDR3 protein comes from TCRdb applying MiXCR to the RACE reads. The repertoire holds 350,000 to 400,000 distinct CDR3 sequences, with 5.1% as singletons. The source material was whole blood, sampled in connection with sensitization to the hapten diphenylcyclopropenone (DPC). The origin of the receptors is a woman aged 50 to 60 with alopecia areata. Some clones in this sample may be carry-over from other donors' samples. CDR3s include the opening cysteine and the closing phenylalanine or tryptophan. A D gene is named only where the DNA matches it firmly. The size of a clone is reported for some rows only, either as once, few or many, or as a class for expanded clones.

clone_size j_call d_call v_call cdr3_aa cdr3_nt
many TRBJ2-1 TRBD1 TRBV27 CASSLLRTGGTYNEQFF TGTGCCAGCAGTTTATTAAGGACAGGGGGCACCTACAATGAGCAGTTCTTC
many TRBJ1-5 NA TRBV28 CASSFMGFQPQHF TGTGCCAGCAGTTTCATGGGGTTCCAGCCCCAGCATTTT
NA TRBJ1-2 NA TRBV27 CASSLEGPDGRRRGYTF TGTGCCAGCAGTTTAGAAGGTCCCGACGGGCGCCGACGCGGCTACACCTTC
many TRBJ2-3 NA TRBV3-1 CASRVLGTDTQYF TGTGCCAGCAGGGTGCTGGGGACGGATACGCAGTATTTT
NA TRBJ2-1 NA TRBV7-2 CASSLSPSLGQFF TGTGCCAGCAGCTTATCCCCTAGCCTAGGGCAGTTCTTC
NA TRBJ2-1 NA TRBV20-1 CSAEGTHNEQFF TGCAGTGCTGAGGGGACTCATAATGAGCAGTTCTTC
NA TRBJ1-2 NA TRBV20-1 CSAIQEGYGYTF TGCAGTGCTATACAGGAGGGGTATGGCTACACCTTC
NA TRBJ1-3 TRBD1 TRBV4-1 CASSQVTGSSGNTIYF TGCGCCAGCAGCCAAGTGACAGGGTCTTCTGGAAACACCATATATTTT
many TRBJ1-6 NA TRBV20-1 CSARDGRDRVGSPLHF TGCAGTGCTAGAGATGGGAGGGACCGGGTTGGTTCACCCCTCCACTTT
NA TRBJ1-1 NA TRBV2 CASRGIVGATEAFF TGTGCCAGCAGGGGCATTGTGGGGGCCACTGAAGCTTTCTTT
few TRBJ2-5 TRBD2 TRBV5-1 CASSSQASGRYQETQYF TGCGCCAGCAGCTCCCAGGCTAGCGGGAGATACCAAGAGACCCAGTACTTC
few TRBJ2-1 TRBD1 TRBV5-1 CASSFDPDRGSYNEQFF TGCGCCAGCAGCTTTGACCCCGACAGGGGATCCTACAATGAGCAGTTCTTC
NA TRBJ2-4 NA TRBV6-2/TRBV6-3 CASRKSLGSKNIQYF TGTGCCAGCAGAAAGAGTCTCGGCAGCAAAAACATTCAGTACTTC
many TRBJ1-2 NA TRBV29-1 CSVDPAPNYGYTF TGCAGCGTTGATCCGGCTCCGAACTATGGCTACACCTTC
NA TRBJ1-5 NA TRBV3-1 CASSRSTWGANQPQHF TGTGCCAGCAGCCGTTCGACTTGGGGGGCCAATCAGCCCCAGCATTTT
NA TRBJ2-1 NA TRBV4-2 CASSQEDFNEQFF TGTGCCAGCAGCCAAGAGGACTTCAATGAGCAGTTCTTC